A selection of T cell receptor beta chains follows, all from one sample in a study of cytomegalovirus exposure and HLA in healthy donors. The repertoire was sequenced with immunoSEQ multiplex PCR; TCRdb's copy has only in-frame clones and lacks some. The data contain roughly 120,000 clones, around 81% of them singletons. The specimen sequenced was PBMCs. Source of these receptors: a woman in her thirties or forties in good health and CMV-seronegative. CDR3s include the opening cysteine and the closing phenylalanine or tryptophan. Fields, in order: J gene, V gene, CDR3 protein.

j_gene: .
v_gene: TRBV27
CDR3aa: CASSPRASGHYEQYF

j_gene: TRBJ2-1
v_gene: TRBV5-4
CDR3aa: CASSLYREGNEQFF

j_gene: .
v_gene: TRBV2
CDR3aa: CASSEGVGRVSYEQYF

j_gene: TRBJ2-5
v_gene: TRBV4-1
CDR3aa: CASSQDPSGGSQETQYF

j_gene: TRBJ1-2
v_gene: TRBV6-5
CDR3aa: CANSLDRGYGYTF

j_gene: TRBJ1-2
v_gene: TRBV29-1
CDR3aa: CSVDQGGGYGYTF

j_gene: TRBJ2-5
v_gene: TRBV29-1
CDR3aa: CSVSEPLGETQYF

j_gene: TRBJ1-1
v_gene: TRBV28
CDR3aa: CASSLVAGMNTEAFF

j_gene: TRBJ1-1
v_gene: TRBV20-1
CDR3aa: CSAGTGGEAFF

j_gene: TRBJ1-2
v_gene: TRBV4-1
CDR3aa: CASSQDQAGGNGYTF

j_gene: TRBJ2-2
v_gene: TRBV7-9
CDR3aa: CSSSYGTGVIGELFF

j_gene: TRBJ2-3
v_gene: TRBV4-3
CDR3aa: CASSQDRGTDTQYF

j_gene: TRBJ2-1
v_gene: TRBV2
CDR3aa: CASSLVSGAPGEQFF

j_gene: TRBJ2-3
v_gene: TRBV7-2
CDR3aa: CASSSQGISTDTQYF

j_gene: TRBJ2-1
v_gene: TRBV27
CDR3aa: CASSLPGFHEQFF

j_gene: TRBJ2-1
v_gene: TRBV7-3
CDR3aa: CASSSSGTRDNEQFF

j_gene: TRBJ2-1
v_gene: TRBV4-1
CDR3aa: CASSQPSGGAYHEQFF

j_gene: TRBJ2-1
v_gene: TRBV25-1
CDR3aa: CASSEYRDYNEQFF

j_gene: TRBJ1-3
v_gene: TRBV5-6
CDR3aa: CASSLVTSAGNTIYF

j_gene: TRBJ2-1
v_gene: TRBV5-1
CDR3aa: CASSLALSYNEQFF

j_gene: TRBJ1-4
v_gene: TRBV6-5
CDR3aa: CASSSRASGNEKLFF

j_gene: TRBJ1-2
v_gene: TRBV18
CDR3aa: CASSPPRGYGYTF

j_gene: TRBJ1-1
v_gene: TRBV6-1
CDR3aa: CASSPLQGVTEAFF

j_gene: TRBJ2-5
v_gene: TRBV28
CDR3aa: CASREGAGAGETQYF

j_gene: TRBJ2-3
v_gene: TRBV9
CDR3aa: CASSVELAGGPGGDTQYF

j_gene: TRBJ1-1
v_gene: TRBV7-6
CDR3aa: CASRSTQGSPAFF

j_gene: TRBJ2-1
v_gene: TRBV5-1
CDR3aa: CASSTNRVSYNEQFF

j_gene: TRBJ2-7
v_gene: TRBV5-6
CDR3aa: CASSQGWAGEQYF

j_gene: TRBJ1-5
v_gene: TRBV6-6
CDR3aa: CASSLVGGDQPQHF

j_gene: TRBJ2-1
v_gene: TRBV19
CDR3aa: CASTPQAGSSYNEQFF

j_gene: TRBJ2-2
v_gene: TRBV27
CDR3aa: CASRGTSGSYGELFF

j_gene: TRBJ2-4
v_gene: TRBV9
CDR3aa: CASSVGLAGAKNIQYF

j_gene: TRBJ2-1
v_gene: TRBV5-1
CDR3aa: CASSLVGRAIYNEQFF

j_gene: TRBJ1-2
v_gene: TRBV4-2
CDR3aa: CASSQGEGSGGYTF

j_gene: TRBJ2-3
v_gene: TRBV7-6
CDR3aa: CASSTSTDTQYF

j_gene: TRBJ2-2
v_gene: TRBV7-3
CDR3aa: CASSMQGLGTGELFF

j_gene: TRBJ2-2
v_gene: TRBV9
CDR3aa: CASSVVAETNTGELFF

j_gene: TRBJ1-2
v_gene: TRBV6-1
CDR3aa: CASSEASDRRYGYTF

j_gene: TRBJ2-7
v_gene: TRBV2
CDR3aa: CASSPTVGGRVRGYEQYF

j_gene: TRBJ2-2
v_gene: TRBV5-4
CDR3aa: CASSPGAIRAGTGELFF

j_gene: TRBJ2-7
v_gene: TRBV5-1
CDR3aa: CASSVTGASYEQYF

j_gene: TRBJ1-2
v_gene: TRBV6-6
CDR3aa: CASRSDRGYGYTF

j_gene: .
v_gene: TRBV25-1
CDR3aa: CASSDMVQGESYEQYF

j_gene: TRBJ2-7
v_gene: TRBV2
CDR3aa: CASNRQGSSYEQYF

j_gene: TRBJ1-2
v_gene: TRBV5-6
CDR3aa: CASSYARGYTF

j_gene: TRBJ1-2
v_gene: TRBV9
CDR3aa: CASSVGGGEYGYTF

j_gene: TRBJ2-5
v_gene: TRBV7-9
CDR3aa: CASSLALAGGSETQYF